A selection of T cell receptor beta chains follows, all from one sample in a study of blood T cell repertoires in COVID-19. Libraries were prepared by immunoSEQ multiplex PCR; TCRdb keeps only in-frame clonotypes and omits some of them. The table has 150,000 to 170,000 clones, approximately 86% seen once. Sequencing was done on a sample of peripheral blood. Source of these receptors: a man aged 55-75 years with COVID-19, enrolled during active disease. The CDR3 runs from the conserved cysteine through the conserved F or W. Each record gives: V gene, clone size, J gene, D gene, CDR3 protein, CDR3 DNA. A D gene is named only where the DNA matches it firmly. A row's size may be missing; if present it is once, few, many or a size class.

TRBV6-5	NA	TRBJ1-2	TRBD1	CASSPPGQTNYGYTF	TGTGCCAGCAGCCCACCGGGACAGACTAACTATGGCTACACCTTC
TRBV11-2	NA	TRBJ1-2	NA	CASSLVSGVEGIYGYTF	TGTGCCAGCAGCTTGGTGTCAGGGGTCGAGGGGATCTATGGCTACACCTTC
TRBV7-3	NA	TRBJ1-3	NA	CASSPSPGGGNTIYF	TGTGCCAGCAGCCCCTCTCCGGGGGGTGGAAACACCATATATTTT
TRBV9	once	TRBJ2-5	TRBD2	CASSPSLTGGQGTQYF	TGTGCCAGCAGCCCCTCTTTAACGGGAGGGCAGGGGACCCAGTACTTC
TRBV7-2	NA	TRBJ2-7	TRBD2	CASSPSGNSYEQYF	TGTGCCAGCAGCCCTAGCGGGAACTCCTACGAGCAGTACTTC
TRBV19	NA	TRBJ1-2	NA	CASSIERVGIEDYGYTF	TGTGCCAGTAGTATAGAACGAGTCGGGATAGAGGACTATGGCTACACCTTC
TRBV6-2/TRBV6-3	NA	TRBJ1-1	NA	CASSYGQNTEAFF	TGTGCCAGCAGTTACGGGCAGAACACTGAAGCTTTCTTT
TRBV6-5	NA	TRBJ2-1	TRBD2	CASSPGLAAYNEQFF	TGTGCCAGCAGCCCGGGACTAGCGGCCTACAATGAGCAGTTCTTC
TRBV6-5	NA	TRBJ2-5	TRBD2	CASKIAGIQETQYF	TGTGCCAGCAAGATAGCGGGGATCCAAGAGACCCAGTACTTC
TRBV6-1	NA	TRBJ1-2	NA	CASSEALGGGYTF	TGTGCCAGCAGTGAAGCCCTCGGCGGTGGCTACACCTTC
TRBV7-6	NA	TRBJ2-3	NA	CASSLSSGFSDTQYF	TGTGCCAGCAGCTTGAGTTCCGGGTTTTCAGATACGCAGTATTTT
TRBV5-1	NA	TRBJ2-7	TRBD1	CASSPRTGGADEQYF	TGCGCCAGCAGCCCGAGGACAGGGGGCGCAGACGAGCAGTACTTC
TRBV7-2	NA	TRBJ2-1	TRBD2	CASSLGSGGPYEQFF	TGTGCCAGCAGCTTAGGTTCGGGAGGGCCGTATGAGCAGTTCTTC
TRBV11-2	NA	TRBJ2-3	NA	CASSLGQGMNTDTQYF	TGTGCCAGCAGCTTAGGGCAGGGGATGAACACAGATACGCAGTATTTT
TRBV7-2	NA	TRBJ1-5	NA	CASSSGTQSNNQPQHF	TGTGCCAGCAGCTCAGGGACACAATCAAACAATCAGCCCCAGCATTTT
TRBV5-6	few	TRBJ1-5	TRBD1	CASSLGTGINQPQHF	TGTGCCAGCAGCTTGGGGACAGGGATCAATCAGCCCCAGCATTTT
TRBV4-1	NA	TRBJ2-2	NA	CASSRTTSGLNTGELFF	TGCGCCAGCAGCCGTACTACCTCGGGACTTAACACCGGGGAGCTGTTTTTT
TRBV12-3/TRBV12-4	NA	TRBJ1-2	TRBD1	CASNLGQVYGYTF	TGTGCCAGCAATTTAGGACAGGTCTATGGCTACACCTTC
TRBV7-2	few	TRBJ1-2	NA	CASSLGGRGTGYGYTF	TGTGCCAGCAGCTTAGGGGGGAGGGGGACCGGCTATGGCTACACCTTC
TRBV7-9	NA	TRBJ1-1	TRBD1	CASSLALQGETEAFF	TGTGCCAGCAGCTTAGCGTTACAGGGGGAAACTGAAGCTTTCTTT
TRBV7-3	few	TRBJ1-2	TRBD1	CASSGTGGGRIGYTF	TGTGCCAGCAGCGGGACAGGGGGCGGAAGGATTGGCTACACCTTC
TRBV6-2/TRBV6-3	NA	TRBJ2-1	NA	CASSTLAVSYNEQFF	TGTGCCAGCAGTACGCTCGCGGTTTCCTACAATGAGCAGTTCTTC
TRBV2	NA	TRBJ2-3	TRBD1	CASRPGTGGQDTQYF	TGTGCCAGCAGGCCCGGGACAGGGGGCCAAGATACGCAGTATTTT
TRBV7-2	NA	TRBJ2-2	TRBD1	CASSLDRASTGELFF	TGTGCCAGCAGCCTCGACAGGGCGTCCACCGGGGAGCTGTTTTTT
TRBV24-1	NA	TRBJ1-2	NA	CATSQEGYGYTF	TGTGCCACCAGTCAAGAGGGTTATGGCTACACCTTC
TRBV7-2	once	TRBJ1-1	TRBD1	CASSLTGQENTEAFF	TGTGCCAGCAGCTTAACCGGACAGGAGAACACTGAAGCTTTCTTT
TRBV9	NA	TRBJ1-1	TRBD1	CASSERRDSNTEAFF	TGTGCCAGCAGCGAGCGCCGGGACAGTAACACTGAAGCTTTCTTT
TRBV6-6	NA	TRBJ2-7	TRBD2	CASRDALAEHEQYF	TGTGCCAGCAGGGACGCGCTAGCGGAACACGAGCAGTACTTC
TRBV12-3/TRBV12-4	NA	TRBJ2-7	NA	CASSFFSAHEQYF	TGTGCCAGCAGTTTTTTTAGCGCCCACGAGCAGTACTTC
TRBV10-3	NA	TRBJ1-1	NA	CAISDGRDTEAFF	TGTGCCATCAGTGATGGCAGGGACACTGAAGCTTTCTTT
TRBV7-8	once	TRBJ2-2	TRBD2	CASSQKTSGDTGELFF	TGTGCCAGCAGCCAAAAGACTAGCGGGGACACCGGGGAGCTGTTTTTT
TRBV5-1	NA	TRBJ2-3	TRBD1	CASSISTGGEDTQYF	TGCGCCAGCAGCATCTCGACAGGGGGGGAAGATACGCAGTATTTT
TRBV7-8	NA	TRBJ1-2	NA	CASSFGQTRYGYTF	TGTGCCAGCAGCTTTGGGCAGACACGCTATGGCTACACCTTC
TRBV7-3	once	TRBJ2-1	NA	CASSLIGGAIYNEQFF	TGTGCCAGCAGCTTAATCGGGGGAGCCATTTACAATGAGCAGTTCTTC
TRBV7-2	NA	TRBJ1-2	TRBD1	CASSPGQGKYGYTF	TGTGCCAGCAGCCCGGGACAGGGAAAATATGGCTACACCTTC
TRBV28	once	TRBJ2-1	NA	CASSLMGLYNEQFF	TGTGCCAGCAGTTTAATGGGCCTCTACAATGAGCAGTTCTTC